The sequence of this T cell receptor beta chain was determined in a study of cytomegalovirus exposure and HLA in healthy donors. Background on the study: The 120 million or so unique TCR beta sequences, from 150 million to 200 million T cells, were found by an earlier analysis. Out of 300 to 500 genotyped donors, about 80% belonged to the Caucasian-associated ancestry cluster.

Points from the study as a whole: In a later analysis, compared with equally common non-associated chains, HLA-associated beta chains were more expanded.

The PCR ran on 60 Vbeta and 13 Jbeta primers. TCRdb keeps only in-frame clones here, not all; method: immunoSEQ multiplex PCR. The sample consists of roughly 120,000 clones, 76% of them appearing once. For this clone: What it binds is not known. One end of the junction varies from germline; a read error may be responsible.

This CDR3 region has 17 residues. Germline V CDR1 and CDR2: MNHNS, SASEGT. The chain joins TRBV6-1 to TRBJ2-4, with D perhaps matching TRBD1 (5 bases). The sequenced material came from PBMCs. This receptor was obtained from a woman aged 50 to 60 in good health and CMV-seropositive. The CDR3 sequence is CASSVDPVGAAKNSQYF. DNA of the CDR3: TGTGCCAGCAGTGTTGACCCGGTTGGGGCAGCCAAAAACAGTCAGTACTTC.